The present entry profiles one T cell receptor (beta chain) with its context. This sample is part of a study of blood T cell repertoires in COVID-19. The germline gives CDR1 SGHRS, CDR2 YFSETQ. The ends were cut back, 0 bases at V and 8 bases at J, with 14 bases in the middle. This CDR3 is built from 14 residues. Seattle's enrolled individuals joined amid active infection and were then monitored longitudinally. Profiling relied on immunoSEQ multiplex PCR, and the TCRdb table lists in-frame clones only, not all of them. The sample comprises about 240,000 clones, 80% to 90% of which are singletons, and roughly 8% rests with the top ten.

The sample was peripheral blood. The chain carries TRBV5-1 and TRBJ1-2; D gene unclear. This TCR was recovered from a woman older than 75 with COVID-19, enrolled during active disease. The CDR3 region has the DNA TGCGCCAGCAGCTTGGCCGGAGGAGAAGGCGGCTACACCTTC. The encoded protein is CASSLAGGEGGYTF.